This TCR beta chain was observed in a study of T cell changes during pregnancy in multiple sclerosis. Sequencing used immunoSEQ multiplex PCR; TCRdb keeps in-frame clones, though not all of them. This table has under 80,000 clones, approximately 92% appearing once. Germline assignment: CDR1 SGHNT and CDR2 YYREEE (reference sequence). This CDR3 is 17 amino acids long. The V gene lost 0 bases and the J gene lost 1 base, with 16 bases spanning the gap. This clonotype was sampled from a female donor with multiple sclerosis, enrolled in a pregnancy study. This chain links TRBV5-4 with TRBJ1-1, with D possibly being TRBD1 (6 bases). The input for sequencing was peripheral blood, taken before pregnancy. The CDR3 protein is CASSLGPSGATNTEAFF. In nucleotides, the CDR3 is TGTGCCAGCAGCTTGGGTCCCTCAGGGGCCACGAACACTGAAGCTTTCTTT.